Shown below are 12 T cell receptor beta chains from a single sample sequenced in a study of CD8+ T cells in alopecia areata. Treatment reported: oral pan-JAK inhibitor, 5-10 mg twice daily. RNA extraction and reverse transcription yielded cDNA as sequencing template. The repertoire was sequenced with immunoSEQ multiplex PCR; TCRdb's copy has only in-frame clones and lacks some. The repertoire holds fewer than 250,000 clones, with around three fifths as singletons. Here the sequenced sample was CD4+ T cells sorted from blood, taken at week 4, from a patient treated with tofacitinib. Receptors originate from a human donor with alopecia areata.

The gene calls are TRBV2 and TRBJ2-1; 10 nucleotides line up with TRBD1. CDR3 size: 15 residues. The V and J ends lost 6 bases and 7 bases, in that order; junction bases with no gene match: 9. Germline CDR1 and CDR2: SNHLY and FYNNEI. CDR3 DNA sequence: TGTGCCAGCAGCAACAGACAGGGGGCTCGGAATGAGCAGTTCTTC. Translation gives CASSNRQGARNEQFF.

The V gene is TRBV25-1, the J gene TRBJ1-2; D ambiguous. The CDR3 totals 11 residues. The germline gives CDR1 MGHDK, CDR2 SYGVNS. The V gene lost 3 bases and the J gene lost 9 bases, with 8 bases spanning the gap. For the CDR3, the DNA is TGTGCCAGCAGTGACTACACGAGCTACACCTTC. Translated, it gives CASSDYTSYTF.

CDR3 residues: CSVFSNYGYTF. CDR3 DNA: TGCAGCGTTTTCAGTAACTATGGCTACACCTTC. The V call is TRBV29-1, the J call TRBJ1-2; D gene ambiguous. Germline loops: CDR1 SQVTM, CDR2 ANQGSEA. Trimming removed 5 bases at V and 1 base at J, with 5 bases between. The CDR3 spans 11 residues.

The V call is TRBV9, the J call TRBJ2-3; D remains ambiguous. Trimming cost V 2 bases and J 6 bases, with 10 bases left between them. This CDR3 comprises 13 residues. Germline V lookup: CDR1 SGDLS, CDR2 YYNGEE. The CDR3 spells CASSVTQWDTQYF. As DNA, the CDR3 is TGTGCCAGCAGCGTGACGCAATGGGATACGCAGTATTTT.

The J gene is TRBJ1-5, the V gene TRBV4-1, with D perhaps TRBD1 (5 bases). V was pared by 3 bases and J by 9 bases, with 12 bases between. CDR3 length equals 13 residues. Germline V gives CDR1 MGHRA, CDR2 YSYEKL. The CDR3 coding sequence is TGCGCCAGCAGCCACGGAGGGGCCTGGCCCCAGCATTTT. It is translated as CASSHGGAWPQHF.

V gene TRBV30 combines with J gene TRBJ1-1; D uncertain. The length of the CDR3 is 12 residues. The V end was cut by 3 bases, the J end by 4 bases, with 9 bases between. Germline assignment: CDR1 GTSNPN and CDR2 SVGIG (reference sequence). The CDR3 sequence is CAWRGLGTEAFF. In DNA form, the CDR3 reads TGTGCCTGGAGAGGCTTGGGCACTGAAGCTTTCTTT. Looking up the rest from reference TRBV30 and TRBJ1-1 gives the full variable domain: SQTIHQWPATLVQPVGSPLSLECTVEGTSNPNLYWYRQAAGRGLQLLFYSVGIGQISSEVPQNLSASRPQDRQFILSSKKLLLSDSGFYLCAWRGLGTEAFFGQGTRLTVV.

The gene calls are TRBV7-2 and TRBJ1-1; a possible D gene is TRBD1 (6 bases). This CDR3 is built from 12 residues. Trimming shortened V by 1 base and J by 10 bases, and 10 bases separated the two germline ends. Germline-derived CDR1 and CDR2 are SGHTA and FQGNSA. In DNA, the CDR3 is TGTGCCAGCAGCTTAGAGAGGGGGGCAGCTTTCTTT. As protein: CASSLERGAAFF.

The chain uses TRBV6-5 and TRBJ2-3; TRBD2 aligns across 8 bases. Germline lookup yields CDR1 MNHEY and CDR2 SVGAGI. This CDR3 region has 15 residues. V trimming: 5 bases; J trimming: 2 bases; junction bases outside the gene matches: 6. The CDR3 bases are TGTGCCAGCAGTATGGGGACTAGTGACACAGATACGCAGTATTTT. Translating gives CASSMGTSDTDTQYF.

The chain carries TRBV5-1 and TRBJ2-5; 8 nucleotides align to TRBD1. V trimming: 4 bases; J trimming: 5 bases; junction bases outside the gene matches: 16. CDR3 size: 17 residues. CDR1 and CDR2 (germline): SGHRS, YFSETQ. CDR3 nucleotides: TGCGCCAGCAGCCTGGACGGACAGGGAGGCGAACGGGAGACCCAGTACTTC. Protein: CASSLDGQGGERETQYF.

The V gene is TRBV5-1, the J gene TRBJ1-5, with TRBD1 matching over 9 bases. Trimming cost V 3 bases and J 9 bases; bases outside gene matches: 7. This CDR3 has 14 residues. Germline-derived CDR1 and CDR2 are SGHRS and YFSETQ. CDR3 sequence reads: CASSSNGQGTPQHF. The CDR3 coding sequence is TGCGCCAGCAGCTCGAACGGACAGGGGACGCCCCAGCATTTT.

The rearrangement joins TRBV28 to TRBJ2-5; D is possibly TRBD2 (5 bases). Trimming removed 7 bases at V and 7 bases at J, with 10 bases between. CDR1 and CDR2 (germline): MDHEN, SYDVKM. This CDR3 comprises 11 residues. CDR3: CASNGRGTQYF. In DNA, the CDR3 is TGTGCCAGCAACGGCCGGGGGACCCAGTACTTC.

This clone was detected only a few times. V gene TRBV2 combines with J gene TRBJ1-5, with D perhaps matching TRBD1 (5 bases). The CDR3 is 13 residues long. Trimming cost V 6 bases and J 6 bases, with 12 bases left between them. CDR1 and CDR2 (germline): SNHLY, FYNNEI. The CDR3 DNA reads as TGTGCCAGCAGAGGGGAGGGAGTTCAGCCCCAGCATTTT. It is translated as CASRGEGVQPQHF.